These 20 T cell receptor beta chains originate from one sample sequenced in a study of cytomegalovirus exposure and HLA in healthy donors. Profiled with immunoSEQ multiplex PCR; TCRdb holds only in-frame clones, not every one. This table holds roughly 330,000 clones, 87% found once. Sequencing was carried out using PBMCs. These receptors were collected from a woman aged 25 to 39 in good health and CMV-seropositive.

This clone was recorded a few times. The rearrangement joins TRBV14 to TRBJ1-2; D gene uncertain. CDR3 length equals 14 residues. Looked up from germline, CDR1 is SGHDN and CDR2 is FVKESK. V shed 3 bases and J shed 5 bases, with 13 bases lying between them. CDR3 DNA sequence: TGTGCCAGCAGCCATTTTCCCTATGAATATGGCTACACCTTC. Residues: CASSHFPYEYGYTF.

This chain connects TRBV5-4 to TRBJ1-2, with D perhaps matching TRBD1 (5 bases). The CDR3 extends over 15 amino acids. The ends were cut back, 0 bases at V and 1 base at J, with 10 bases in the middle. Germline CDR1 reads SGHNT; CDR2 reads YYREEE (reference sequence). The CDR3 spells CASSLEGVSNYGYTF. In DNA form, the CDR3 reads TGTGCCAGCAGCTTGGAAGGGGTCAGTAACTATGGCTACACCTTC.

The chain has TRBV29-1 and TRBJ1-1; D gene unclear. The CDR3 is made up of 12 amino acids. Trimming took off 7 bases at V and 4 bases at J, with 13 bases between the two ends. In germline, CDR1 is SQVTM, CDR2 ANQGSEA. Here the CDR3 DNA reads TGCAGCGGCCTTGGACGGACCACTGAAGCTTTCTTT. This sequence encodes CSGLGRTTEAFF. Based on the CDR3 plus reference TRBV29-1 and TRBJ1-1, the full variable domain is SAVISQKPSRDICQRGTSLTIQCQVDSQVTMMFWYRQQPGQSLTLIATANQGSEATYESGFVIDKFPISRPNLTFSTLTVSNMSPEDSSIYLCSGLGRTTEAFFGQGTRLTVV.

The rearrangement links TRBV5-4 to TRBJ2-7; D is unclear. The CDR3 extends over 12 amino acids. Germline CDR1 reads SGHNT; CDR2 reads YYREEE (reference sequence). The ends were cut back, 3 bases at V and 0 bases at J, with 4 bases in the middle. The CDR3 bases are TGTGCCAGCAGCTCCTACTCCTACGAGCAGTACTTC. Protein sequence: CASSSYSYEQYF. The complete variable domain, with remaining parts taken from reference TRBV5-4 and TRBJ2-7, reads ETGVTQSPTHLIKTRGQQVTLRCSSQSGHNTVSWYQQALGQGPQFIFQYYREEENGRGNFPPRFSGLQFPNYSSELNVNALELDDSALYLCASSSYSYEQYFGPGTRLTVT.

The rearrangement links TRBV20-1 to TRBJ1-6; no reliable D call. CDR3 length: 10 residues. The V end lost 7 bases, the J end lost 7 bases, and 5 bases lay between the germline ends. Germline loops: CDR1 DFQATT, CDR2 SNEGSKA (reference sequence). CDR3 protein: CSVHNSPLHF. The CDR3 nucleotides are TGCAGTGTCCACAATTCACCCCTCCACTTT.

V is TRBV4-1 and J is TRBJ2-1; D is unresolved. V gave up 6 bases and J gave up 5 bases, with 14 bases separating them. Germline CDR1 MGHRA, CDR2 YSYEKL. The CDR3 totals 14 residues. The CDR3 protein is CASSRAAQNNEQFF. Written as DNA, the CDR3 is TGCGCCAGCAGTCGGGCGGCGCAGAACAATGAGCAGTTCTTC.

The sample holds many counts of this clone. The V gene is TRBV28, the J gene TRBJ2-7; TRBD1 agrees at 7 bases. The CDR3 runs to 12 residues. The V and J ends lost 6 bases and 5 bases, in that order; junction bases with no gene match: 4. Germline V gene sequence: CDR1 MDHEN, CDR2 SYDVKM. The CDR3 reads CASRTTGDEQYF. The CDR3 bases are TGTGCCAGCAGGACTACAGGGGACGAGCAGTACTTC.

The chain has TRBV4-3 and TRBJ2-7; D unclear. The germline V and J ends were trimmed by 0 bases and 4 bases, with 13 bases remaining between them. Germline V gene sequence: CDR1 LGHNA, CDR2 YSLEER. This CDR3 contains 15 residues. The CDR3 coding sequence is TGCGCCAGCAGCCAAGATCTCGGTGCTCTTTACGAGCAGTACTTC. Encoded protein: CASSQDLGALYEQYF.

This chain's CDR3 is CASSSGTIFSPLHF. The CDR3, as DNA: TGTGCCAGCAGTTCTGGGACAATATTTTCACCCCTCCACTTT. The chain uses TRBV6-5 and TRBJ1-6, with a weak D call TRBD1 (6 bases). The germline CDR1 and CDR2 sequences are MNHEY and SVGAGI. V lost 4 bases to trimming and J lost 9 bases, with 13 bases between them. This CDR3 is built from 14 residues.

The gene calls are TRBV6-5 and TRBJ1-6; TRBD1 agrees at 10 bases. J was trimmed by 8 bases and V by 4 bases; bases with no gene match: 5. There are 15 residues in the CDR3. Per germline, CDR1 MNHEY and CDR2 SVGAGI. This chain's CDR3 is CASSSDRGRYSPLHF. The CDR3 DNA reads TGTGCCAGCAGTTCCGACAGGGGGCGTTATTCACCCCTCCACTTT.

V and J are TRBV14 and TRBJ2-1, with TRBD2 identical over 7 bases. The CDR3 loop spans 16 amino acids. The germline V gene has CDR1 SGHDN and CDR2 FVKESK. V lost 1 base and J lost 4; bases outside the gene matches: 7. CDR3 coding DNA: TGTGCCAGCAGCCAAGGGTTGAGCGGGATTTACAATGAGCAGTTCTTC. Translating gives CASSQGLSGIYNEQFF.

The V gene is TRBV10-3, the J gene TRBJ1-1; possibly TRBD1 for D (5 bases). Germline loops: CDR1 ENHRY, CDR2 SYGVKD. V was pared by 1 base and J by 4 bases, with 10 bases between. The CDR3 is made up of 14 amino acids. The CDR3 loop is CAISELTGTTEAFF. For the CDR3, the DNA is TGTGCCATCAGTGAGTTGACCGGGACCACTGAAGCTTTCTTT.

In DNA, the CDR3 is TGTGCCAGTCAGGACAGGGGTGGCTTTCGACCATTCATTCAGTACTTC. As protein: CASQDRGGFRPFIQYF. This chain uses TRBV19 with TRBJ2-4; TRBD1 matches at 9 bases. CDR1 and CDR2 (germline): LNHDA, SQIVND (reference sequence). V dropped 8 bases and J dropped 9; count of bases not matched to a gene: 17. This CDR3 spans 16 amino acids. The full variable domain, in which reference TRBV19 and TRBJ2-4 provide the parts outside the CDR3, is DGGITQSPKYLFRKEGQNVTLSCEQNLNHDAMYWYRQDPGQGLRLIYYSQIVNDFQKGDIAEGYSVSREKKESFPLTVTSAQKNPTAFYLCASQDRGGFRPFIQYFGAGTRLSVL.

The V and J genes are TRBV5-1 and TRBJ2-7, with D tentatively TRBD1 (5 bases). The CDR3 has 15 amino acids. V gave up 0 bases and J gave up 0 bases, with 10 bases separating them. CDR1 is SGHRS, CDR2 YFSETQ, per germline. This CDR3 reads CASSLEGASSYEQYF. CDR3 DNA sequence: TGCGCCAGCAGCTTGGAAGGGGCTAGCTCCTACGAGCAGTACTTC.

The chain recombines TRBV10-3 with TRBJ1-2; D gene unclear. Germline lookup yields CDR1 ENHRY and CDR2 SYGVKD. The CDR3 loop spans 11 amino acids. The ends were cut back, 10 bases at V and 6 bases at J, with 12 bases in the middle. In DNA form, the CDR3 reads TGTGCCACGTCCAACGGCGATGGCTACACCTTC. Its translation: CATSNGDGYTF.

In this sample, this clone turned up once. The J gene is TRBJ2-2, the V gene TRBV5-6; D uncertain. The CDR3 has 14 residues. Germline CDR1 is SGHDT and CDR2 is YYEEEE. V was shortened by 2 bases and J by 6 bases, with 11 bases between the two germline ends. CDR3 in amino acids: CASSFSPRAGELFF. CDR3 DNA: TGTGCCAGCAGCTTTTCGCCTAGGGCCGGGGAGCTGTTTTTT. Filled out from reference TRBV5-6 and TRBJ2-2, the complete variable domain reads DAGVTQSPTHLIKTRGQQVTLRCSPKSGHDTVSWYQQALGQGPQFIFQYYEEEERQRGNFPDRFSGHQFPNYSSELNVNALLLGDSALYLCASSFSPRAGELFFGEGSRLTVL.

This chain links TRBV15 with TRBJ2-5; 11 positions agree with TRBD2. Per germline, CDR1 LNHNV and CDR2 YYDKDF (reference sequence). The junction had 1 base not matched to a gene; V was cut back by 2 bases and J by 2 bases. This CDR3 has 15 residues. This chain's CDR3 is CATSRTSGRQETQYF. The CDR3 DNA sequence: TGTGCCACCAGCAGAACTAGCGGGAGACAAGAGACCCAGTACTTC.

The chain employs TRBV29-1 and TRBJ2-5, with D possibly TRBD2 on 6 matching bases. The CDR3 sequence is 14 residues long. Trimming cost V 0 bases and J 5 bases, with 13 bases left between them. Looked up from germline, CDR1 is SQVTM and CDR2 is ANQGSEA. CDR3 nucleotides: TGCAGCGTTGAAGAGGGACTTCAACGGGAGACCCAGTACTTC. Its protein product is CSVEEGLQRETQYF.

The V call is TRBV6-1, the J call TRBJ2-7; D unresolved. CDR1 is MNHNS and CDR2 is SASEGT in the germline V gene. Trimming removed 2 bases from V and 0 bases from J, with 11 bases in between. The CDR3 extends over 15 amino acids. CDR3 residues: CASSEIVDSSYEQYF. The CDR3, as DNA: TGTGCCAGCAGTGAAATAGTAGATAGCTCCTACGAGCAGTACTTC.

J is TRBJ1-2 and V is TRBV30; 7 nucleotides align to TRBD1. The V segment lost 3 bases and the J segment 6 bases; nucleotides outside the gene matches: 4. Germline CDR1 GTSNPN, CDR2 SVGIG (reference sequence). The CDR3 has 12 amino acids. CDR3 nucleotide sequence: TGTGCCTGGAGCCAGGGGGAGCATGGCTACACCTTC. Protein product: CAWSQGEHGYTF.